The T cell receptor (beta chain) under discussion was sequenced for a study of shared clonotypes between healthy human individuals. Study details: The donors, a couple of women and a few men, were aged 18 to 49.

Study-level points and caveats: Compared with clonotypes that all four donors shared, non-shared clonotypes had lower generation probabilities.

CDR1 and CDR2 from the germline V gene are PRHDT and FYEKMQ (reference sequence). The CDR3 runs to 16 residues. J gave up 4 bases and V 4 bases, and 7 bases lay outside the gene matches. The table lists this clone with a count of one. Its antigen remains unidentified. Naive CD8 cells lacked CD45RO, underwent positive selection for CCR7 and left out terminally differentiated effector memory CD45RA+ cells. Using immunoSEQ multiplex PCR, the repertoire was profiled, and TCRdb retains in-frame clones only, with some absent. Here the sample spans about 2.1 million clones, 93% being singletons. The rearrangement uses TRBV13 and TRBJ2-1; 10 bases fit TRBD2. The TCR was taken from a man aged 18 to 30 in good health. Some clones in this sample may be carry-over from other donors' samples. Sequenced sample: naive CD8+ T cells from PBMCs. The CDR3 protein is CASSSEREGPYNEQFF. In DNA form, the CDR3 reads TGTGCCAGCAGCTCCGAGCGGGAGGGCCCATACAATGAGCAGTTCTTC.